This is a list of T cell receptor beta chains from one sample in a study of T cell repertoires in cytomegalovirus infection. TCRdb processed the reads anew with MiXCR; each CDR3 protein has one entry. The sample contains 500,000 to 600,000 distinct CDR3 sequences, about 17% of which appear only once. Sequenced input: CD8+ T cells from PBMCs. The receptors come from a human donor in good health (CMV status not recorded). Some clones in this sample may be carry-over from other donors' samples. CDR3s include the opening cysteine and the closing phenylalanine or tryptophan. The D gene is left open where the match is weak. Not all rows give a size; the values are once, few, many and, for expanded clones, a class.

>TRBV20-1|TRBJ1-1|14|TRBD1|NA
CSALGGTANTEAFF
TGCAGTGCTCTTGGAGGGACAGCTAACACTGAAGCTTTCTTT
>TRBV28|TRBJ1-4|16|NA|many
CASSLYPGAFNEKLFF
TGTGCCAGCAGTTTATACCCTGGGGCCTTTAATGAAAAACTGTTTTTT
>TRBV15|TRBJ1-1|13|NA|NA
CATSRVSFTEAFF
TGTGCCACCAGCAGAGTGTCTTTTACTGAAGCTTTCTTT
>TRBV5-6|TRBJ2-3|17|TRBD1|few
CASSLGTGYASTDTQYF
TGTGCCAGCAGCTTGGGGACAGGTTATGCTAGCACAGATACGCAGTATTTT
>TRBV6-1|TRBJ1-1|15|TRBD1|many
CASSWGQGVYTEAFF
TGTGCCAGCAGTTGGGGACAGGGGGTGTATACTGAAGCTTTCTTT
>TRBV2|TRBJ1-2|11|TRBD1|NA
CARTGIYGYTF
TGTGCCAGGACAGGGATTTATGGCTACACCTTC
>TRBV3-1|TRBJ1-5|13|NA|few
CASSQDLRQPQHF
TGTGCCAGCAGCCAAGATCTGAGGCAGCCCCAGCATTTT
>TRBV10-3|TRBJ2-7|14|NA|few
CAIKADSSTYEQYF
TGTGCCATCAAGGCAGACAGCTCAACCTACGAGCAGTACTTC
>TRBV9|TRBJ2-1|14|NA|NA
CASSVGGRGGKPFF
TGTGCCAGCAGCGTAGGGGGGCGGGGCGGGAAACCGTTCTTC
>TRBV7-6|TRBJ1-5|14|NA|NA
CASSLKESNQPQHF
TGTGCCAGCAGCCTAAAAGAGAGCAATCAGCCCCAGCATTTT
>TRBV2|TRBJ2-7|12|TRBD1|NA
CASIDRGYEQYF
TGTGCCAGCATCGACAGGGGCTACGAGCAGTACTTC